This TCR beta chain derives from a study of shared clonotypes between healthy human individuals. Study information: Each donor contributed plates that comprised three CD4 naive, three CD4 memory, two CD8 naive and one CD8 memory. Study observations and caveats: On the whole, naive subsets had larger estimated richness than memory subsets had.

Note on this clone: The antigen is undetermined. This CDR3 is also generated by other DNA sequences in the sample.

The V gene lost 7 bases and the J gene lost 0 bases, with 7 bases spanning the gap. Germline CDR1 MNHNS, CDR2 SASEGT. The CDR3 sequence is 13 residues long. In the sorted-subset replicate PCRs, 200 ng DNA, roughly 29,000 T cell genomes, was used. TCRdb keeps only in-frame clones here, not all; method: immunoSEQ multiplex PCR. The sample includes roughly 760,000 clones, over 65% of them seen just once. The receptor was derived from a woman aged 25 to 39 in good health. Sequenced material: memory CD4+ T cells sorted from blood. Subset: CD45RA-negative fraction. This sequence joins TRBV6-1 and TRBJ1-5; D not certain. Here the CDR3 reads CASNLYSNQPQHF. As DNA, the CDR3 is TGTGCCAGCAACCTGTATAGCAATCAGCCCCAGCATTTT.